The 24 T cell receptor beta chains listed next were all sequenced from one sample in a study of cytomegalovirus exposure and HLA in healthy donors. Use of 60 Vbeta and 13 Jbeta primers characterized the PCR. Measured with immunoSEQ multiplex PCR; TCRdb has only the in-frame clones, and not every one. The profile covers approximately 150,000 clones, with 70% to 85% appearing a single time and less than 1.5% taken by the ten largest. The material sequenced was PBMCs. The origin of the receptors is a woman aged 30 to 39 in good health and CMV-seropositive.

This chain connects TRBV9 to TRBJ1-5, with a possible D match to TRBD1 (6 bases). The V gene's germline CDR1 is SGDLS and CDR2 YYNGEE. V was trimmed by 6 bases and J by 1 base, leaving 20 bases between them. This CDR3 region has 17 residues. The CDR3 DNA reads TGTGCCAGCAACAACGGTGCGGGGGGCTCGAGCAATCAGCCCCAGCATTTT. It yields the protein CASNNGAGGSSNQPQHF.

DNA for the CDR3: TGTGCCAGCAGTGTCAGTGCGGGAGGTACACCCGCCTACGAGCAGTACTTC. This sequence encodes CASSVSAGGTPAYEQYF. The chain is built from TRBV6-1 and TRBJ2-7; 8 positions match TRBD2. CDR1 and CDR2 from the germline V gene are MNHNS and SASEGT. The CDR3 is 17 amino acids. V was clipped by 4 bases and J by 2 bases; unmatched bases: 13.

This sequence joins TRBV6-1 and TRBJ1-5; D perhaps matches TRBD1 (5 bases). V lost 8 bases to trimming and J lost 1 base, with 12 bases between them. Germline loops: CDR1 MNHNS, CDR2 SASEGT. CDR3 length: 14 residues. The CDR3 loop reads CASRFGHSNQPQHF. The CDR3 coding sequence is TGTGCCAGCCGTTTTGGACACAGCAATCAGCCCCAGCATTTT.

The chain joins TRBV5-1 to TRBJ2-1; 9 bases line up with TRBD2. V was pared by 0 bases and J by 6 bases, with 7 bases of the junction left unmatched. From germline, CDR1 is SGHRS and CDR2 YFSETQ. The CDR3 is 16 residues long. The CDR3 coding sequence is TGCGCCAGCAGCTTGGAGGGTAGCGGGAGACTCAATGAGCAGTTCTTC. Its protein product is CASSLEGSGRLNEQFF.

This rearrangement joins TRBV10-3 to TRBJ2-7; D perhaps matches TRBD2 (6 bases). V lost 4 bases and J 6 bases, leaving 16 bases between the germline ends. This CDR3 is 14 amino acids long. Germline loops: CDR1 ENHRY, CDR2 SYGVKD. The CDR3 bases are TGTGCCATCAGTGTCGGGAGTGGGTTTGGCGAGCAGTACTTC. Translating gives CAISVGSGFGEQYF.

The V and J genes are TRBV19 and TRBJ2-1; tentatively, D is TRBD1 (5 bases). Trimming pared 8 bases from V and 5 bases from J, leaving 13 bases between. CDR1 and CDR2 from the germline V gene are LNHDA and SQIVND (reference sequence). The CDR3 has 13 residues. CDR3 nucleotides: TGTGCCAGTCAGATGGCAGGGCACAATGAGCAGTTCTTC. Its translation is CASQMAGHNEQFF.

The sample holds one count of this clone. CDR3 sequence (DNA): TGCAGCGTTGTTGGGGGGATAGGCGGCTACACCTTC. Its protein is CSVVGGIGGYTF. The chain couples TRBV29-1 to TRBJ1-2, with a tentative D call TRBD1 (5 bases). The germline V gene encodes CDR1 SQVTM and CDR2 ANQGSEA. This CDR3 has 12 residues. Trimming left V 4 bases short and J 8 bases short, with 14 bases between.

The chain links TRBV28 to TRBJ2-5; 11 bases map to TRBD1. Gene TRBJ2-7 matches the end of the DNA better, so the J call may be wrong. The CDR3 extends over 15 amino acids. The germline CDR1 and CDR2 sequences are MDHEN and SYDVKM. CDR3 in DNA: TGTGCCAGCAGTTCACCGGGACAGGGGGACTACGAGCAGTACTTC. Encoded protein: CASSSPGQGDYEQYF.

The chain is built from TRBV28 and TRBJ2-1, with 9 bases that match TRBD1. The J segment lost 9 bases and the V segment lost 6 bases, leaving 9 bases of the junction unmatched. Germline loops: CDR1 MDHEN, CDR2 SYDVKM. The CDR3 runs 14 residues. As DNA, the CDR3 is TGTGCCAGCAGCAACGGACAGGGGAGGAGTGAGCAGTTCTTC. Protein: CASSNGQGRSEQFF.

This chain joins TRBV18 and TRBJ1-1; no definite D call. The CDR3 is 13 amino acids. Between the trimmed V and J ends, which lost 2 bases and 5 bases, there was a span of 9 bases. Germline V CDR1 and CDR2: KGHSH, LQKENI. CDR3: CASSPFGETEAFF. In nucleotides, the CDR3 is TGTGCCAGCTCACCATTCGGGGAAACTGAAGCTTTCTTT.

The chain joins TRBV5-4 to TRBJ2-2; tentative D call: TRBD1 (6 bases). Germline V gene data show CDR1 as SGHNT and CDR2 as YYREEE (reference sequence). The CDR3 runs to 14 residues. Between the trimmed V and J ends, which lost 0 bases and 4 bases, there was a span of 7 bases. The CDR3 sequence: CASSLGGLTGELFF. The CDR3 coding sequence is TGTGCCAGCAGCTTGGGGGGGCTCACCGGGGAGCTGTTTTTT.

This chain joins TRBV14 and TRBJ1-6; possibly TRBD1 for D (5 bases). The V gene's germline CDR1 is SGHDN and CDR2 FVKESK. This CDR3 is 16 amino acids long. The V end was cut by 3 bases, the J end by 7 bases, with 16 bases between. The CDR3 loop reads CASSQGGPGGNSPLHF. CDR3 nucleotides: TGTGCCAGCAGCCAGGGGGGTCCCGGGGGGAATTCACCCCTCCACTTT.

This CDR3 is CASSSSAGVRTGELFF. Here the CDR3 DNA reads TGTGCCAGCAGCTCCTCAGCGGGAGTCCGGACCGGGGAGCTGTTTTTT. The chain recombines TRBV7-3 with TRBJ2-2; TRBD2 aligns across 8 bases. The CDR3 has 16 residues. Germline lookup yields CDR1 SGHTA and CDR2 FQGTGA. The J segment lost 5 bases and the V segment lost 4 bases, leaving 9 bases of the junction unmatched.

The chain has TRBV10-1 and TRBJ2-5; D is possibly TRBD2 (5 bases). Germline CDR1 is WNHNN and CDR2 is SYGVQD (reference sequence). Trimming cost V 3 bases and J 2 bases, with 7 bases left between them. The CDR3 has 13 amino acids. In nucleotides, the CDR3 is TGCGCCAGCAGTGACGGGGTACAAGAGACCCAGTACTTC. Its protein product is CASSDGVQETQYF.

The rearrangement links TRBV29-1 to TRBJ2-3; 13 bases match TRBD2. The ends lost 7 bases at V and 8 bases at J; junction bases unmatched: 9. Germline V gene lookup returns CDR1 SQVTM and CDR2 ANQGSEA. The CDR3 has 14 residues. CDR3 DNA sequence: TGCAGCGGGACTAGCGGGAGCGCGTCGGGTACGCAGTATTTT. It translates to CSGTSGSASGTQYF.

The V and J genes are TRBV4-3 and TRBJ2-3; perhaps TRBD1 as D (6 bases). CDR1 is LGHNA, CDR2 YSLEER, per germline. The CDR3 has 12 amino acids. Trimming shortened V by 4 bases and J by 11 bases, and 13 bases separated the two germline ends. CDR3 in amino acids: CASSLNRDGQYF. CDR3 in DNA: TGCGCCAGCAGCCTCAACAGGGATGGGCAGTATTTT.

V is TRBV6-6 and J is TRBJ2-7, with 12 nucleotides matching TRBD1. Germline V gene lookup returns CDR1 MNHNY and CDR2 SVGAGI (reference sequence). CDR3 length: 15 residues. J gave up 7 bases and V 7 bases, and 11 bases lay outside the gene matches. This chain's CDR3 is CASTKPGQGAREQYF. The CDR3 DNA is TGTGCCAGCACCAAACCGGGACAGGGGGCGCGGGAGCAGTACTTC.

The J gene is TRBJ1-2, the V gene TRBV6-5; possibly TRBD1 for D (5 bases). Trimming stripped 6 bases from V and 2 bases from J, with 10 bases between. Germline V CDR1 and CDR2: MNHEY, SVGAGI. The CDR3 spans 13 residues. This chain's CDR3 is CASRLGPNYGYTF. For the CDR3, the DNA is TGTGCCAGCAGGCTGGGGCCCAACTATGGCTACACCTTC.

The chain is built from TRBV30 and TRBJ1-2; 7 bases fit TRBD1. CDR3 size: 14 residues. Trimming took 4 bases from V and 8 from J; bases not matched to a gene: 13. CDR1 and CDR2 (germline): GTSNPN, SVGIG (reference sequence). The CDR3 region is CAWKWGTGAGGYTF. CDR3 coding DNA: TGTGCCTGGAAGTGGGGAACAGGGGCTGGGGGCTACACCTTC.

The chain carries TRBV30 and TRBJ1-1, with 7 nucleotides matching TRBD1. The CDR3 totals 13 residues. V lost 5 bases, J lost 3 bases, and 6 bases stayed unmatched. Germline CDR1 reads GTSNPN; CDR2 reads SVGIG (reference sequence). CDR3 coding DNA: TGTGCCTGGTCGACAGGGCTAGACACTGAAGCTTTCTTT. Translation: CAWSTGLDTEAFF. Full variable domain (missing parts from reference TRBV30 and TRBJ1-1): SQTIHQWPATLVQPVGSPLSLECTVEGTSNPNLYWYRQAAGRGLQLLFYSVGIGQISSEVPQNLSASRPQDRQFILSSKKLLLSDSGFYLCAWSTGLDTEAFFGQGTRLTVV.

This chain links TRBV5-1 with TRBJ2-1; 11 positions agree with TRBD1. The V gene end was trimmed by 0 bases and the J gene end by 8 bases; junction bases not matched to a gene: 7. Germline lookup yields CDR1 SGHRS and CDR2 YFSETQ. The CDR3 covers 16 residues. The CDR3 loop is CASSLAGQGDFDEQFF. The CDR3 nucleotides are TGCGCCAGCAGCTTGGCGGGACAGGGGGACTTCGATGAGCAGTTCTTC.

The chain is built from TRBV2 and TRBJ2-7; TRBD1 is a possible D gene (5 bases). Trimming took 6 bases from V and 4 from J, leaving 10 bases between them. Germline values: CDR1 SNHLY, CDR2 FYNNEI. The CDR3 length is 12 residues. The CDR3 DNA sequence: TGTGCCAGCAGCGATACAGGTTACGAGCAGTACTTC. Amino acid sequence: CASSDTGYEQYF.

The V gene is TRBV5-1, the J gene TRBJ2-7; 10 bases agree with TRBD1. CDR3 length: 14 amino acids. Germline-derived CDR1 and CDR2 are SGHRS and YFSETQ. J was trimmed by 6 bases and V by 5 bases; bases with no gene match: 8. CDR3 nucleotide sequence: TGCGCCAGCAGTCTTGGACAGGGGGTCTTCGAGCAGTACTTC. Translating gives CASSLGQGVFEQYF.

This rearrangement joins TRBV21-1 to TRBJ1-2. TRBV21-1 is a pseudogene. CDR3 length: 15 residues. This CDR3 is CASSKGVRGGYGYTF. The CDR3 region has the DNA TGTGCCAGCAGCAAAGGTGTCAGGGGAGGGTATGGCTACACCTTC.